These 29 T cell receptor beta chains were all obtained from the same sample, sequenced in a study of OX40 agonist ivuxolimab in advanced cancers. Profiled with immunoSEQ multiplex PCR; TCRdb holds only in-frame clones, not every one. The repertoire has over 85,000 clones, 85% to 95% of them found once; the top ten carry about 0.3%. This specimen was CD4+ or CD8+ T cells sorted from blood, taken in a trial of the OX40 agonist ivuxolimab. The origin of the receptors is an adult with an advanced solid tumor such as melanoma, head and neck, liver or kidney cancer.

This clone appeared once. The chain combines TRBV30 with TRBJ1-2; D is unresolved. Trimming removed 4 bases from V and 1 base from J, with 7 bases in between. Germline-derived CDR1 and CDR2 are GTSNPN and SVGIG (reference sequence). The CDR3 extends over 12 amino acids. This chain's CDR3 is CAWTGFNYGYTF. DNA for the CDR3: TGTGCCTGGACGGGTTTTAACTATGGCTACACCTTC.

The chain employs TRBV6-5 and TRBJ2-1; TRBD2 is a possible D gene (6 bases). The CDR3 is 13 residues long. Germline CDR1 reads MNHEY; CDR2 reads SVGAGI. The V gene lost 6 bases and the J gene lost 4 bases, with 10 bases spanning the gap. CDR3 DNA: TGTGCCAGCAGCCAGGGACTTTACAATGAGCAGTTCTTC. Residues: CASSQGLYNEQFF.

The V and J genes are TRBV30 and TRBJ2-3, with TRBD2 matching over 7 bases. The J segment lost 5 bases and the V segment lost 1 base, leaving 9 bases of the junction unmatched. CDR1 and CDR2 from the germline V gene are GTSNPN and SVGIG (reference sequence). The CDR3 is 15 residues long. The DNA for the CDR3 is TGTGCCTGGAGTGGGTGGGGGGGACGAAGAGATACGCAGTATTTT. This sequence encodes CAWSGWGGRRDTQYF. The full variable domain, completed using reference TRBV30 and TRBJ2-3, is SQTIHQWPATLVQPVGSPLSLECTVEGTSNPNLYWYRQAAGRGLQLLFYSVGIGQISSEVPQNLSASRPQDRQFILSSKKLLLSDSGFYLCAWSGWGGRRDTQYFGPGTRLTVL.

This clone appeared a single time. This chain joins TRBV7-2 and TRBJ2-1; no firm D call. This CDR3 spans 15 amino acids. Looked up from germline, CDR1 is SGHTA and CDR2 is FQGNSA. V gave up 2 bases and J gave up 6 bases, with 14 bases separating them. CDR3 DNA: TGTGCCAGCAGCTTAAATCGCGTCACCCGCAATGAGCAGTTCTTC. Its protein is CASSLNRVTRNEQFF.

This chain uses TRBV4-2 with TRBJ1-6, with D perhaps TRBD1 (5 bases). CDR1 is LGHNA and CDR2 is YNFKEQ in the germline V gene. CDR3 length: 15 residues. V was trimmed by 5 bases and J by 10 bases, leaving 18 bases between them. The CDR3 is CASSSWPGVASPLHF. Written as DNA, the CDR3 is TGTGCCAGCAGCTCTTGGCCGGGGGTTGCATCACCCCTCCACTTT.

The chain employs TRBV11-2 and TRBJ2-1; the D gene is possibly TRBD2 (5 bases). The CDR3 runs to 15 residues. The V and J ends lost 6 bases and 3 bases respectively, with 15 bases between them. Germline V CDR1 and CDR2: SGHAT, FQNNGV. The CDR3 protein is CASSRVRGNYNEQFF. The CDR3 DNA is TGTGCCAGCAGTCGGGTTAGAGGGAACTACAATGAGCAGTTCTTC.

This clone has just one count. V and J are TRBV27 and TRBJ2-6; unclear D gene. This CDR3 region has 13 residues. V was cut by 6 bases and J by 0 bases, with 3 bases left in between. Per germline, CDR1 MNHEY and CDR2 SMNVEV (reference sequence). The CDR3 is CASRDSGANVLTF. DNA of the CDR3: TGTGCCAGCAGAGACTCTGGGGCCAACGTCCTGACTTTC.

The rearrangement joins TRBV28 to TRBJ2-3; 12 nucleotides align to TRBD2. Germline values: CDR1 MDHEN, CDR2 SYDVKM. The CDR3 totals 18 residues. The ends lost 5 bases at V and 0 bases at J; junction bases unmatched: 9. The CDR3 DNA follows: TGTGCCAGCAGTCCCACTCTAGCGGGGGGGACTAGCACAGATACGCAGTATTTT. This sequence encodes CASSPTLAGGTSTDTQYF.

V usage is TRBV20-1 and J usage is TRBJ2-1, with D perhaps given as TRBD1 or TRBD2 (5 bases each). Germline V CDR1 and CDR2: DFQATT, SNEGSKA (reference sequence). The CDR3 is 11 residues long. V was clipped by 8 bases and J by 8 bases, with 13 bases between them. CDR3 nucleotide sequence: TGCAGTATGAGAGGGGTCTATGAGCAGTTCTTC. Protein: CSMRGVYEQFF.

The chain couples TRBV6-1 to TRBJ1-1; unclear D gene. The CDR3 is 13 amino acids. The V end was cut by 0 bases, the J end by 5 bases, with 7 bases between. Germline V lookup: CDR1 MNHNS, CDR2 SASEGT. The DNA for the CDR3 is TGTGCCAGCAGTGAAGCGGGAAGGACTGAAGCTTTCTTT. Amino acid sequence: CASSEAGRTEAFF.

The J gene is TRBJ2-3, the V gene TRBV10-3, with no clear D. CDR3 length: 17 amino acids. The germline V gene has CDR1 ENHRY and CDR2 SYGVKD. Deletions cut 6 bases from V and 1 base from J, with 20 bases between. CDR3 bases: TGTGCCATCAGATCCCCCCTATCCGGATACCGCACAGATACGCAGTATTTT. This codes for CAIRSPLSGYRTDTQYF.

The chain joins TRBV30 to TRBJ2-7; D possibly uses TRBD1 or TRBD2 (5 bases each). CDR1 is GTSNPN and CDR2 is SVGIG in the germline V gene (reference sequence). This CDR3 has 14 residues. Trimming cost V 0 bases and J 2 bases, with 11 bases left between them. In DNA form, the CDR3 reads TGTGCCTGGAGTGTAGGGACCTTCCCCTACGAGCAGTACGTC. Translation gives CAWSVGTFPYEQYV.

The chain uses TRBV6-5 and TRBJ2-2; D is possibly TRBD2 (5 bases). This CDR3 has 15 residues. Germline CDR1 MNHEY, CDR2 SVGAGI. V was pared by 2 bases and J by 0 bases, with 7 bases between. In DNA, the CDR3 is TGTGCCAGCAGTTACCGAGGGACGAACACCGGGGAGCTGTTTTTT. It is translated as CASSYRGTNTGELFF.

This chain uses TRBV5-1 with TRBJ2-7; 9 nucleotides agree with TRBD1. The CDR3 totals 13 residues. V shed 4 bases, J shed 5 bases, and the junction held 4 bases outside the gene matches. In germline, CDR1 is SGHRS, CDR2 YFSETQ. The CDR3 protein is CASSRGQGDEQYF. The DNA for the CDR3 is TGCGCCAGCAGCCGGGGACAGGGCGACGAGCAGTACTTC.

V and J are TRBV19 and TRBJ1-5, with TRBD1 matching 8 bases. V trimming: 4 bases; J trimming: 1 base; junction bases outside the gene matches: 6. CDR1 is LNHDA, CDR2 SQIVND, per germline (reference sequence). The CDR3 length is 16 residues. The CDR3 spells CASSRDRGGSNQPQHF. CDR3 DNA: TGTGCCAGTAGTAGAGACAGGGGAGGGAGCAATCAGCCCCAGCATTTT.

This chain connects TRBV29-1 to TRBJ2-6; 8 bases are shared with TRBD2. The junction had 11 bases not matched to a gene; V was cut back by 5 bases and J by 2 bases. This CDR3 comprises 17 residues. Germline V gene data show CDR1 as SQVTM and CDR2 as ANQGSEA. The CDR3 region has the DNA TGCAGCGTTAAAAACGCGGGGGGTTTGACTGGGGCCAACGTCCTGACTTTC. It yields the protein CSVKNAGGLTGANVLTF.

Here the CDR3 DNA reads TGTGCCAGTATCGGCAGGAACTATGGCTACACCTTC. Residues: CASIGRNYGYTF. The chain is built from TRBV19 and TRBJ1-2; no definite D call. CDR3 length: 12 residues. V was cut by 7 bases and J by 2 bases, with 8 bases left in between. Germline CDR1 is LNHDA and CDR2 is SQIVND (reference sequence).

This chain joins TRBV14 and TRBJ1-2; D unclear. Germline CDR1 and CDR2: SGHDN and FVKESK. CDR3 size: 14 residues. V lost 1 base and J lost 4, with 10 bases in between. CDR3 in DNA: TGTGCCAGCAGCCAAGTAGGAGGGAGCTATGGCTACACCTTC. Its protein is CASSQVGGSYGYTF.

The chain joins TRBV18 to TRBJ1-1; D not certain. Germline CDR1 reads KGHSH; CDR2 reads LQKENI. Trimming took 2 bases from V and 0 from J, leaving 10 bases between them. The CDR3 length is 15 residues. CDR3 amino acids: CASSPGPNMNTEAFF. The CDR3 DNA is TGTGCCAGCTCACCAGGGCCGAACATGAACACTGAAGCTTTCTTT.

The chain couples TRBV28 to TRBJ2-1; D assignment may be TRBD1 or TRBD2 (5 bases each). The CDR3 is made up of 13 amino acids. CDR1 is MDHEN and CDR2 is SYDVKM in the germline V gene. Trimming took off 6 bases at V and 9 bases at J, with 15 bases between the two ends. CDR3 nucleotide sequence: TGTGCCAGCAGAACCGGGGCCAGAGGTGAGCAGTTCTTC. It encodes CASRTGARGEQFF.

This chain joins TRBV2 and TRBJ2-3; D is unclear. Germline-derived CDR1 and CDR2 are SNHLY and FYNNEI. CDR3 length equals 14 residues. The V and J ends lost 11 bases and 2 bases respectively, with 17 bases between them. CDR3 loop: CACSTTEFTDTQYF. The CDR3, as DNA: TGTGCCTGCTCAACTACAGAGTTCACAGATACGCAGTATTTT. The full variable domain, in which reference TRBV2 and TRBJ2-3 provide the parts outside the CDR3, is EPEVTQTPSHQVTQMGQEVILRCVPISNHLYFYWYRQILGQKVEFLVSFYNNEISEKSEIFDDQFSVERPDGSNFTLKIRSTKLEDSAMYFCACSTTEFTDTQYFGPGTRLTVL.

The chain recombines TRBV28 with TRBJ1-6; D is unclear. The CDR3 runs 14 residues. The V and J ends lost 1 base and 10 bases respectively, with 11 bases between them. In germline, CDR1 is MDHEN, CDR2 SYDVKM. The CDR3, as DNA: TGTGCCAGCAGTTTATTGGACGGACTCTCACCCCTCCACTTT. Its protein is CASSLLDGLSPLHF.

V usage is TRBV19 and J usage is TRBJ2-5; D call uncertain. Germline loops: CDR1 LNHDA, CDR2 SQIVND (reference sequence). V gave up 6 bases and J gave up 2 bases, with 4 bases separating them. The CDR3 is 11 amino acids. The CDR3 DNA reads TGTGCCAGTAGACAGCAAGAGACCCAGTACTTC. Translated, it gives CASRQQETQYF.

This chain links TRBV19 with TRBJ1-2; D gene uncertain. The V end lost 0 bases, the J end lost 5 bases, and 7 bases lay between the germline ends. CDR3 length: 13 residues. Germline V gives CDR1 LNHDA, CDR2 SQIVND (reference sequence). The CDR3 protein is CASSIDRRYGYTF. The CDR3 DNA reads TGTGCCAGTAGTATAGATAGGAGGTATGGCTACACCTTC.

The rearrangement links TRBV28 to TRBJ1-1; D might be TRBD1 (5 bases). V lost 1 base to trimming and J lost 1 base, with 10 bases between them. There are 15 residues in the CDR3. The germline CDR1 and CDR2 sequences are MDHEN and SYDVKM. The CDR3 sequence: CASSLFGAPNTEAFF. In DNA, the CDR3 is TGTGCCAGCAGTTTATTTGGGGCGCCGAACACTGAAGCTTTCTTT.

The chain combines TRBV5-4 with TRBJ1-6, with TRBD1 identical over 7 bases. This CDR3 contains 16 residues. Trimming took 4 bases from V and 0 from J; bases not matched to a gene: 4. The V gene's germline CDR1 is SGHNT and CDR2 YYREEE (reference sequence). For the CDR3, the DNA is TGTGCCAGCAGCGTGGACAGGAACTCCTATAATTCACCCCTCCACTTT. It yields the protein CASSVDRNSYNSPLHF. Using reference TRBV5-4 and TRBJ1-6 for the parts outside the CDR3, the full variable domain is ETGVTQSPTHLIKTRGQQVTLRCSSQSGHNTVSWYQQALGQGPQFIFQYYREEENGRGNFPPRFSGLQFPNYSSELNVNALELDDSALYLCASSVDRNSYNSPLHFGNGTRLTVT.

The chain couples TRBV2 to TRBJ2-2; 8 bases map to TRBD1. There are 14 residues in the CDR3. V trimming: 6 bases; J trimming: 6 bases; junction bases outside the gene matches: 6. Germline CDR1 SNHLY, CDR2 FYNNEI. CDR3 coding DNA: TGTGCCAGCAGGTTACAGGGGGTCCCCGGGGAGCTGTTTTTT. It yields the protein CASRLQGVPGELFF.

The genes are TRBV7-2 and TRBJ2-7; D gene ambiguous. From germline, CDR1 is SGHTA and CDR2 FQGNSA. Trimming took off 5 bases at V and 1 base at J, with 12 bases between the two ends. The CDR3 length is 14 residues. CDR3 DNA sequence: TGTGCCAGCAGCCCCCCCGCTCGATCCTACGAGCAGTACTTC. It encodes CASSPPARSYEQYF.

The rearrangement joins TRBV7-2 to TRBJ2-3, with TRBD2 matching 7 bases. There are 15 residues in the CDR3. V shed 4 bases and J 5 bases; nucleotides not matched to a gene: 9. Germline CDR1 is SGHTA and CDR2 is FQGNSA. The CDR3 DNA follows: TGTGCCAGCAGCTCTCCAAGGGACTACATAGATACGCAGTATTTT. This encodes CASSSPRDYIDTQYF.